These T cell receptor beta chains were read from a single sample in a study of shared clonotypes between healthy human individuals. Profiled with immunoSEQ multiplex PCR; TCRdb holds only in-frame clones, not every one. The data show hundreds of thousands of clones, around 95% seen once. Material: naive CD8+ T cells sorted from blood. Source of these receptors: a woman aged 25 to 39 in good health. CDR3s include the opening cysteine and the closing phenylalanine or tryptophan. The order of the fields is J gene, clone size, D gene, V gene, CDR3 protein, CDR3 DNA. A D gene is named only where the DNA matches it firmly. The size of a clone is reported for some rows only, either as once, few or many, or as a class for expanded clones.

j_call: TRBJ1-2; clone_size: -; d_call: TRBD1; v_call: TRBV30; cdr3_aa: CAWNRGTNYGYTF; cdr3_nt: TGTGCCTGGAACAGGGGGACTAACTATGGCTACACCTTC
j_call: TRBJ2-1; clone_size: -; d_call: TRBD1; v_call: TRBV2; cdr3_aa: CASRLTGEDEQFF; cdr3_nt: TGTGCCAGCAGGTTGACAGGGGAAGATGAGCAGTTCTTC
j_call: TRBJ2-1; clone_size: -; d_call: TRBD2; v_call: TRBV27; cdr3_aa: CASRIGGLAGYNEQFF; cdr3_nt: TGTGCCAGCCGTATTGGGGGCCTAGCGGGGTACAATGAGCAGTTCTTC
j_call: TRBJ1-1; clone_size: -; d_call: -; v_call: TRBV5-1; cdr3_aa: CASSLELAGIPSEAFF; cdr3_nt: TGCGCCAGCAGCTTGGAGTTGGCAGGGATTCCCTCTGAAGCTTTCTTT
j_call: TRBJ2-1; clone_size: -; d_call: TRBD2; v_call: TRBV5-1; cdr3_aa: CASSARTSRKFF; cdr3_nt: TGCGCCAGCAGCGCCAGGACTAGCCGGAAGTTCTTC
j_call: TRBJ1-3; clone_size: -; d_call: -; v_call: TRBV15; cdr3_aa: CATSRDRRASGNTIYF; cdr3_nt: TGTGCCACCAGCAGAGATCGGAGGGCCTCTGGAAACACCATATATTTT
j_call: TRBJ1-6; clone_size: once; d_call: TRBD1; v_call: TRBV6-6; cdr3_aa: CASATDRANNSPLHF; cdr3_nt: TGTGCCAGCGCAACCGACAGGGCTAATAATTCACCCCTCCACTTT
j_call: TRBJ2-3; clone_size: once; d_call: -; v_call: TRBV6-1; cdr3_aa: CASSEAPGATDTQYF; cdr3_nt: TGTGCCAGCAGTGAAGCGCCGGGGGCCACAGATACGCAGTATTTT
j_call: TRBJ2-7; clone_size: -; d_call: TRBD1; v_call: TRBV27; cdr3_aa: CASSQGQGANEQYF; cdr3_nt: TGTGCCAGCAGTCAGGGACAGGGGGCCAACGAGCAGTACTTC
j_call: TRBJ2-1; clone_size: -; d_call: TRBD2; v_call: TRBV13; cdr3_aa: CASSPPPSGYNNEQFF; cdr3_nt: TGTGCCAGCAGCCCACCACCTAGCGGGTATAACAATGAGCAGTTCTTC
j_call: TRBJ2-2; clone_size: -; d_call: TRBD2; v_call: TRBV27; cdr3_aa: CASSPSGLAGAGELFF; cdr3_nt: TGTGCCAGCAGTCCGAGTGGACTAGCAGGCGCCGGGGAGCTGTTTTTT
j_call: TRBJ1-5; clone_size: once; d_call: TRBD1; v_call: TRBV4-2; cdr3_aa: CASSQEEGGGGQPQHF; cdr3_nt: TGTGCCAGCAGCCAAGAGGAAGGGGGCGGGGGACAGCCCCAGCATTTT
j_call: TRBJ2-1; clone_size: -; d_call: TRBD2; v_call: TRBV10-2; cdr3_aa: CASSTSGRINEQFF; cdr3_nt: TGCGCCAGCAGTACTAGCGGGAGGATCAATGAGCAGTTCTTC
j_call: TRBJ2-3; clone_size: once; d_call: TRBD2; v_call: TRBV2; cdr3_aa: CASSESGGVDTQYF; cdr3_nt: TGTGCCAGCAGTGAAAGTGGGGGGGTTGATACGCAGTATTTT
j_call: TRBJ2-5; clone_size: -; d_call: -; v_call: TRBV7-9; cdr3_aa: CASSPTTSQETQYF; cdr3_nt: TGTGCCAGCAGCCCTACGACTAGTCAAGAGACCCAGTACTTC
j_call: TRBJ2-7; clone_size: -; d_call: -; v_call: TRBV11-2; cdr3_aa: CASSLGGAYYEQYF; cdr3_nt: TGTGCCAGCAGCTTAGGCGGGGCATACTACGAGCAGTACTTC
j_call: TRBJ2-3; clone_size: -; d_call: -; v_call: TRBV7-9; cdr3_aa: CASSLGTTSTDTQYF; cdr3_nt: TGTGCCAGCAGCTTAGGAACTACTAGCACAGATACGCAGTATTTT
j_call: TRBJ1-1; clone_size: -; d_call: -; v_call: TRBV6-1; cdr3_aa: CASSDLGEAFF; cdr3_nt: TGTGCCAGCAGTGATTTGGGGGAAGCTTTCTTT
j_call: TRBJ1-4; clone_size: -; d_call: TRBD1; v_call: TRBV30; cdr3_aa: CAWSSGTGREKLFF; cdr3_nt: TGTGCCTGGAGTTCCGGGACAGGGAGAGAAAAACTGTTTTTT